This TCR beta chain was documented in a study of blood T cell repertoires in COVID-19 (dated by TCRdb to the early 2020s). Notes on the research overall: Samples covering the acute and convalescent phases of COVID-19 were provided by collaborators in the United States, Italy and Spain. The material from the prospective study consisted of cDNA or gDNA derived from T cells, B-cell-depleted T cells, or PBMCs. Where HLA class I and class II types were available, the types were taken from metadata supplied by the sample provider, not from assay-based typing. Samples came from the ongoing ImmuneRACE study (first 160 participants) plus 1,254 subjects from 6 global collaborators. Sample metadata almost always included a de-identified subject ID, COVID-19 status, age in years and sex. The repertoires were released in a freely available public database meant as a resource for research on the immune response to SARS-CoV-2. The dataset comprised deeply sampled blood TCRbeta repertoires from subjects exposed to, actively infected with, or recovered from COVID-19.

TCRbeta CDR3 regions were amplified from genomic DNA using the immunoSEQ Assay, a bias-controlled multiplex PCR. Processing in the source paper ran as follows. The number of nucleated cells in each sample was estimated from the amplification of reference gene primers within the assay. To quantify the absolute abundance of each unique TCRbeta CDR3 rearrangement, sequence reads were collapsed and filtered. Productive Simpson clonality was computed per sample as the square root of Simpson's diversity index over productive rearrangements. TCRdb holds this immuneACCESS table with in-frame rearrangements only. Some clones are missing; in checked studies, unresolved V genes explain under half, and the rest has no known cause. Clone size and V and J calls were adopted from that table, with D and trimming inferred from the DNA. Counted in this sample were some 60,000 clones; about nine tenths of them appeared once. 5% to 6% of the sample comes from the top ten.

A remark on this clone: The antigen it binds to is not known. It has no much larger one-base neighbor in the sample; base qualities were not kept.

The collaborating institutions used their own protocols to collect whole blood in K2EDTA tubes. Collaborator samples were shipped for TCRbeta analysis as frozen whole blood, isolated PBMCs, or DNA extracted from either sample type. Study-wide findings and limitations: Clinical and demographic metadata were provided uncurated, with the amount varying by source and participant.

The receptor's source is a human donor in a cohort sampled during active COVID-19. The material sequenced was peripheral blood.

The sequence in DNA is TGTGCCAGCTCCGTGGGGCAGGGGCCCTACTACGAGCAGTACTTC. Translated, this is CASSVGQGPYYEQYF. Recombination linked TRBV7-6 to TRBJ2-7; a weak D assignment points to TRBD1 (6 bases agree). From the cysteine through the phenylalanine, the CDR3 covers 15 amino acids. Here the CDR3 DNA is all that survives: 45 bases in frame from base 1. Per the germline V gene, SGHVS is the CDR1 and FNYEAQ is the CDR2. The trim is 8 bases for V and 3 bases for J, with a gap of 20 bases between the germline ends.